Shown below are 9 T cell receptor beta chains from a single sample sequenced in a study of shared clonotypes between healthy human individuals. Some clones are missing from TCRdb's copy, which holds only in-frame ones; the method was immunoSEQ multiplex PCR. The sample has approximately 1.5 million clones, less than 99% seen once; the top ten hold approximately 0.38%. Specimen: naive CD4+ T cells sorted from blood. Specified subset: CD45RA+ positively selected. The receptors shown here come from a young man in good health.

CDR3 protein: CASSLGTSGLYEQYF. In DNA form, the CDR3 reads TGTGCCAGCAGCTTGGGGACTAGCGGACTCTACGAGCAGTACTTC. The V and J genes are TRBV7-9 and TRBJ2-7; 11 bases are a match to TRBD2. Trimming at V came to 3 bases and at J to 3 bases, leaving 4 bases not matched to a gene. The CDR3 loop spans 15 amino acids. Germline V CDR1 and CDR2: SEHNR, FQNEAQ (reference sequence). Full variable domain (missing parts from reference TRBV7-9 and TRBJ2-7): DTGVSQNPRHKITKRGQNVTFRCDPISEHNRLYWYRQTLGQGPEFLTYFQNEAQLEKSRLLSDRFSAERPKGSFSTLEIQRTEQGDSAMYLCASSLGTSGLYEQYFGPGTRLTVT.

This clone was detected once. The rearrangement joins TRBV6-5 to TRBJ2-7; 8 bases match TRBD2. This CDR3 is built from 15 residues. CDR1 and CDR2 from the germline V gene are MNHEY and SVGAGI. Trimming removed 5 bases from V and 2 bases from J; junction bases left unmatched: 8. The CDR3 sequence: CASSAGLADAYEQYF. CDR3 DNA: TGTGCCAGCAGTGCCGGACTAGCTGACGCCTACGAGCAGTACTTC.

The chain employs TRBV5-5 and TRBJ1-4; no reliable D call. Trimming pared 2 bases from V and 5 bases from J, leaving 7 bases between. Germline values: CDR1 SGHKS, CDR2 YYEKEE (reference sequence). This CDR3 spans 13 amino acids. The CDR3 DNA follows: TGTGCCAGCAGCTTCCAGGCAAATGAAAAACTGTTTTTT. Its protein is CASSFQANEKLFF.

In its sample, this clone was seen once. This sequence joins TRBV6-5 and TRBJ2-2; no definite D call. Trimming left V 6 bases short and J 1 base short, with 12 bases between. The germline gives CDR1 MNHEY, CDR2 SVGAGI. The CDR3 sequence is 15 residues long. This CDR3 is CASRVQALNTGELFF. The CDR3 DNA reads TGTGCCAGCAGAGTACAAGCCCTGAACACCGGGGAGCTGTTTTTT.

The chain employs TRBV7-9 and TRBJ2-3; D remains unclear. This CDR3 contains 12 residues. Germline V gene data show CDR1 as SEHNR and CDR2 as FQNEAQ (reference sequence). Between the trimmed V and J ends, which lost 4 bases and 6 bases, there was a span of 8 bases. CDR3 residues: CASSSYFDTQYF. The DNA for the CDR3 is TGTGCCAGCAGCTCTTACTTCGATACGCAGTATTTT. Drawing the rest from reference TRBV7-9 and TRBJ2-3, the complete variable domain is DTGVSQNPRHKITKRGQNVTFRCDPISEHNRLYWYRQTLGQGPEFLTYFQNEAQLEKSRLLSDRFSAERPKGSFSTLEIQRTEQGDSAMYLCASSSYFDTQYFGPGTRLTVL.

This clone was seen only once. The chain combines TRBV7-3 with TRBJ2-2; TRBD2 might be the D (6 bases). The V end lost 5 bases, the J end lost 6 bases, and 10 bases lay between the germline ends. Germline values: CDR1 SGHTA, CDR2 FQGTGA. This CDR3 contains 13 residues. CDR3 sequence: CASSQIAAGELFF. In DNA, the CDR3 is TGTGCCAGCAGCCAGATAGCGGCCGGGGAGCTGTTTTTT.

This chain uses TRBV9 with TRBJ2-1; 7 bases are shared with TRBD2. The CDR3 is made up of 18 amino acids. Unmatched junction bases numbered 13, after V lost 0 bases and J lost 4 bases. Germline V gives CDR1 SGDLS, CDR2 YYNGEE. In DNA, the CDR3 is TGTGCCAGCAGCGTAGCTGTGGGAGGGCCCCTCCTTTACAATGAGCAGTTCTTC. Its translation is CASSVAVGGPLLYNEQFF. Complete variable domain (other parts from reference TRBV9 and TRBJ2-1): DSGVTQTPKHLITATGQRVTLRCSPRSGDLSVYWYQQSLDQGLQFLIQYYNGEERAKGNILERFSAQQFPDLHSELNLSSLELGDSALYFCASSVAVGGPLLYNEQFFGPGTRLTVL.

To note about this clone: The sample has other DNA sequences that encode this CDR3 too. This chain links TRBV28 with TRBJ2-7; 8 bases are a match to TRBD1. Trimming removed 2 bases from V and 4 bases from J; junction bases left unmatched: 7. The germline V gene has CDR1 MDHEN and CDR2 SYDVKM. This CDR3 has 15 amino acids. CDR3 amino acids: CASSLTGTGGYEQYF. In DNA form, the CDR3 reads TGTGCCAGCAGTTTAACCGGGACAGGAGGTTACGAGCAGTACTTC.

The gene calls are TRBV25-1 and TRBJ2-3; unclear D gene. The V gene lost 1 base and the J gene lost 3 bases, with 2 bases spanning the gap. The CDR3 has 12 residues. Germline V gene lookup returns CDR1 MGHDK and CDR2 SYGVNS. The CDR3 reads CASSEWTDTQYF. CDR3 DNA: TGTGCCAGCAGTGAATGGACAGATACGCAGTATTTT.